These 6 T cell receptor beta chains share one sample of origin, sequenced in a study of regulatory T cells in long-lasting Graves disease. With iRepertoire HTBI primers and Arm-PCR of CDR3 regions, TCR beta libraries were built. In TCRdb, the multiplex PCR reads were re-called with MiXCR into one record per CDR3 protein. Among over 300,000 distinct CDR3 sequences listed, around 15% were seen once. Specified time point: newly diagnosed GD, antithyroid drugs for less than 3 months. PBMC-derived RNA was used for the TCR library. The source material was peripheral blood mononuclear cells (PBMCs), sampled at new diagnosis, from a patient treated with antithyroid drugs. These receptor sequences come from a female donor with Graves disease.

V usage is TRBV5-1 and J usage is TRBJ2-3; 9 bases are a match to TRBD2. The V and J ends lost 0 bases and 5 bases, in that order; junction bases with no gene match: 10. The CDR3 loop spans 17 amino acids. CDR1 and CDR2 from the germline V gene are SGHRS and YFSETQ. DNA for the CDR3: TGCGCCAGCAGCTTGGAGGGCCTAGCGGGGAGACAAGATACGCAGTATTTT. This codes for CASSLEGLAGRQDTQYF.

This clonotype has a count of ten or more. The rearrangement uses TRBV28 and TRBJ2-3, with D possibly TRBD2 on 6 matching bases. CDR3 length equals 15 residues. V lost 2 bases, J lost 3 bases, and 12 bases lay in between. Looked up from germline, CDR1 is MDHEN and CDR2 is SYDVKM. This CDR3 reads CASSLRGIITDTQYF. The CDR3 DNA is TGTGCCAGCAGTTTACGGGGGATCATAACAGATACGCAGTATTTT.

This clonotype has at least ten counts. CDR3 coding DNA: TGTGCCAGCAGCCTCTACAGGACTAGCGGTTACAATGAGCAGTTCTTC. This gives the protein CASSLYRTSGYNEQFF. This chain connects TRBV9 to TRBJ2-1; TRBD2 aligns across 10 bases. This CDR3 spans 16 amino acids. J lost 4 bases, V lost 4 bases, and 8 bases had no gene match. Germline V gives CDR1 SGDLS, CDR2 YYNGEE.

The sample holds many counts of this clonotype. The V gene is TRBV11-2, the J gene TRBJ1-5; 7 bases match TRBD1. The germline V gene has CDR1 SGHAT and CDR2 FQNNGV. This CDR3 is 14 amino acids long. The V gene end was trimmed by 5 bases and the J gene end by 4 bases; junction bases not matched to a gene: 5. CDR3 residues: CASSAGDRNQPQHF. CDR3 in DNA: TGTGCCAGCAGCGCCGGGGACAGAAATCAGCCCCAGCATTTT. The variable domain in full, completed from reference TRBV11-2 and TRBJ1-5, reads EAGVAQSPRYKIIEKRQSVAFWCNPISGHATLYWYQQILGQGPKLLIQFQNNGVVDDSQLPKDRFSAERLKGVDSTLKIQPAKLEDSAVYLCASSAGDRNQPQHFGDGTRLSIL.

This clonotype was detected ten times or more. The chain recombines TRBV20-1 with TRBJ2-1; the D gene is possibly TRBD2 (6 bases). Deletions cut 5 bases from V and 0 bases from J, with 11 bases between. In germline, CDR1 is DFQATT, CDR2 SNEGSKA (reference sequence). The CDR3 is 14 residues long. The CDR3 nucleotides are TGCAGTGCTTTCGGACTAAGCTCCTACAATGAGCAGTTCTTC. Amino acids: CSAFGLSSYNEQFF.

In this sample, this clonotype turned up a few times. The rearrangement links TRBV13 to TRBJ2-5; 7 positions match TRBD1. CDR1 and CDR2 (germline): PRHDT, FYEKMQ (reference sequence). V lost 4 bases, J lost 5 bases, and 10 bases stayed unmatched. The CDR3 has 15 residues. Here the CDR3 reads CASSSPYGTDETQYF. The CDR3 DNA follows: TGTGCCAGCAGCTCCCCCTACGGGACAGATGAGACCCAGTACTTC.